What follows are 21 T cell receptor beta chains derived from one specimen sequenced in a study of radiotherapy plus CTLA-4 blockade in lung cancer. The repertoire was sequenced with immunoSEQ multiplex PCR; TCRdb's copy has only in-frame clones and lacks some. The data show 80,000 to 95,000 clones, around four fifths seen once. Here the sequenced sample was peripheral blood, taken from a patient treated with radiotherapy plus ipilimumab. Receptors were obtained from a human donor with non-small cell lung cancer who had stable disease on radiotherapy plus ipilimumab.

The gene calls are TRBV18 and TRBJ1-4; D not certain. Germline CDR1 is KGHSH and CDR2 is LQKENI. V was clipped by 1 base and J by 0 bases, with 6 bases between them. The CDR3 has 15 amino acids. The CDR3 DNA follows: TGTGCCAGCTCACCACTCGGTGCAACTAATGAAAAACTGTTTTTT. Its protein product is CASSPLGATNEKLFF. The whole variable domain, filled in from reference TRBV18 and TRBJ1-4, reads NAGVMQNPRHLVRRRGQEARLRCSPMKGHSHVYWYRQLPEEGLKFMVYLQKENIIDESGMPKERFSAEFPKEGPSILRIQQVVRGDSAAYFCASSPLGATNEKLFFGSGTQLSVL.

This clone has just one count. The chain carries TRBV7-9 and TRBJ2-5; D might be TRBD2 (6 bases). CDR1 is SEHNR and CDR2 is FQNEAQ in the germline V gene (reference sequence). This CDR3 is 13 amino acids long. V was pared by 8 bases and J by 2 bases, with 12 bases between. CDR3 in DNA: TGTGCCAGCCTGGAGGGATTACAAGAGACCCAGTACTTC. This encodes CASLEGLQETQYF. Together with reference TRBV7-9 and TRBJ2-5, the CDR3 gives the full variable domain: DTGVSQNPRHKITKRGQNVTFRCDPISEHNRLYWYRQTLGQGPEFLTYFQNEAQLEKSRLLSDRFSAERPKGSFSTLEIQRTEQGDSAMYLCASLEGLQETQYFGPGTRLLVL.

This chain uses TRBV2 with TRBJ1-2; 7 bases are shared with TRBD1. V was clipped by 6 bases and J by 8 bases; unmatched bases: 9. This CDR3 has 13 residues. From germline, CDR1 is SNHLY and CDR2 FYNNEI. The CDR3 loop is CASRAGQTRGYTF. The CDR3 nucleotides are TGTGCCAGCAGGGCGGGACAGACAAGGGGCTACACCTTC.

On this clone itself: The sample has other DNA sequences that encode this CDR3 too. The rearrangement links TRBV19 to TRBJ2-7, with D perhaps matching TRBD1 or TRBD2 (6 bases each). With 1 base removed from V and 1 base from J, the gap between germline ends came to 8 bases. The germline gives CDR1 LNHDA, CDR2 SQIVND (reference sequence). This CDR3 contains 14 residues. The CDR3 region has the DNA TGTGCCAGTAGTATAGGAGGGGGGTCCTACGAGCAGTACTTC. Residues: CASSIGGGSYEQYF.

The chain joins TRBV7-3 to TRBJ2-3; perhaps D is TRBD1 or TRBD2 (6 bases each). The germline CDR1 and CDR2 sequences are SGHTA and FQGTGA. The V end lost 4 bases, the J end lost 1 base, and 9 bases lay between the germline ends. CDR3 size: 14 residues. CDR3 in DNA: TGTGCCAGCAGCTCTAGGGGGGGCACAGATACGCAGTATTTT. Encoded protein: CASSSRGGTDTQYF.

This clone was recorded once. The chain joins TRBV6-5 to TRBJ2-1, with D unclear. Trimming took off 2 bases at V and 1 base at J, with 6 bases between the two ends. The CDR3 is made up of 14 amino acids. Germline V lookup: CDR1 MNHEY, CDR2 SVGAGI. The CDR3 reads CASSYAASYNEQFF. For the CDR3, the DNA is TGTGCCAGCAGTTACGCGGCTTCCTACAATGAGCAGTTCTTC.

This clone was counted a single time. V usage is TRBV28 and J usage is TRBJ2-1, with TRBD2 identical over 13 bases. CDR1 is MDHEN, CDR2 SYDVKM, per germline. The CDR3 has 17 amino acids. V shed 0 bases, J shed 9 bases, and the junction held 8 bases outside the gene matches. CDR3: CASSLWELAGGPGEQFF. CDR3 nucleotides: TGTGCCAGCAGTTTATGGGAACTAGCGGGAGGGCCGGGTGAGCAGTTCTTC.

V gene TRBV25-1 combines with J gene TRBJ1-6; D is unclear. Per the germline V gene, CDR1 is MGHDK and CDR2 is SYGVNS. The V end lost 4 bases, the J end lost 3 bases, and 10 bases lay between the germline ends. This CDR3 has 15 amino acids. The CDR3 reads CASSVASIYNSPLHF. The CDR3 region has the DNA TGTGCCAGCAGTGTTGCCAGTATCTATAATTCACCCCTCCACTTT.

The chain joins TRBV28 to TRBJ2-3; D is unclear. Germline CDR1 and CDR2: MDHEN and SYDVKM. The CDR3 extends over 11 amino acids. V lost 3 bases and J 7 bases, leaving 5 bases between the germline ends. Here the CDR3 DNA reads TGTGCCAGCAGTTTCCTGAATACGCAGTATTTT. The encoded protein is CASSFLNTQYF.

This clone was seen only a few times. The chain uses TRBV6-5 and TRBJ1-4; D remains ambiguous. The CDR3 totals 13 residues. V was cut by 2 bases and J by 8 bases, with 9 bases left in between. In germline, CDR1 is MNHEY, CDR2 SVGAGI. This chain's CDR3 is CASSYDGLEKLFF. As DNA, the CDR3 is TGTGCCAGCAGTTACGACGGGCTCGAAAAACTGTTTTTT.

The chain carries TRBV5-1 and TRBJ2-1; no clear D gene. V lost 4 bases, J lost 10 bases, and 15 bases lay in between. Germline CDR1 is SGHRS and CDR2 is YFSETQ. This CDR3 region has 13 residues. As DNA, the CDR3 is TGCGCCAGCAGCCCCGCCCTCTATAACGAGCAGTTCTTC. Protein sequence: CASSPALYNEQFF.

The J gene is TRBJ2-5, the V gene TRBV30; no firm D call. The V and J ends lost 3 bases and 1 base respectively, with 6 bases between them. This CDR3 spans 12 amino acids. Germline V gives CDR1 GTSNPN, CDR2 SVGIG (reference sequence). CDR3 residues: CAWRSFQETQYF. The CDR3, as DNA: TGTGCCTGGAGGTCCTTCCAAGAGACCCAGTACTTC.

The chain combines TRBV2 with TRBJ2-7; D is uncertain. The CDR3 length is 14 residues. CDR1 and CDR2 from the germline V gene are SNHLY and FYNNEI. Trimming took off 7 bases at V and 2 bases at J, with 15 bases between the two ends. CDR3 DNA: TGTGCCAGCAATGTCGATTCCAAGGCCTACGAGCAGTACTTC. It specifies CASNVDSKAYEQYF.

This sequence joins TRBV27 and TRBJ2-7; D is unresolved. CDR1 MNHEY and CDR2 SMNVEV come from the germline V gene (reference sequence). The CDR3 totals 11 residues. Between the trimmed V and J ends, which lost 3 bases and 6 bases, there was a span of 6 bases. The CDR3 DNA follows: TGTGCCAGCAGTTTGGGCCTCGAGCAGTACTTC. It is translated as CASSLGLEQYF.

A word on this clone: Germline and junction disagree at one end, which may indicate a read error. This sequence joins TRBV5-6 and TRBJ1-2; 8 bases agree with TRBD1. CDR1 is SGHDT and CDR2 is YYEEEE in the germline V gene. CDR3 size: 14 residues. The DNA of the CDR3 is TGTGCCAGCAACTTGCAGGGGGCTCCCTATGGCTACACCTTC. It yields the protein CASNLQGAPYGYTF.

CDR3 amino acids: CASSFGSGNEQFF. The CDR3 bases are TGTGCCAGCAGCTTTGGGTCTGGCAATGAGCAGTTCTTC. This chain connects TRBV5-6 to TRBJ2-1; D not resolved. Germline V CDR1 and CDR2: SGHDT, YYEEEE. The CDR3 is 13 residues long. Trimming left V 2 bases short and J 6 bases short, with 9 bases between. The variable domain in full, completed from reference TRBV5-6 and TRBJ2-1, reads DAGVTQSPTHLIKTRGQQVTLRCSPKSGHDTVSWYQQALGQGPQFIFQYYEEEERQRGNFPDRFSGHQFPNYSSELNVNALLLGDSALYLCASSFGSGNEQFFGPGTRLTVL.

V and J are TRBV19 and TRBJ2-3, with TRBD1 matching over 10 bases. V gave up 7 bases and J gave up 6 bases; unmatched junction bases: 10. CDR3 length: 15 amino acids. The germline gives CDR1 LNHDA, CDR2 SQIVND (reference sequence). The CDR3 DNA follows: TGTGCCAGTACCTCGACAGGGGGCGCGTACGATACGCAGTATTTT. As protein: CASTSTGGAYDTQYF.

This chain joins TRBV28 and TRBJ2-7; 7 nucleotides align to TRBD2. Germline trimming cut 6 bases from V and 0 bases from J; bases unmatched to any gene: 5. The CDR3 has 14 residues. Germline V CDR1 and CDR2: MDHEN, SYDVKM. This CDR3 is CASRASGASYEQYF. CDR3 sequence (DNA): TGTGCCAGCAGAGCCAGCGGGGCCTCCTACGAGCAGTACTTC.

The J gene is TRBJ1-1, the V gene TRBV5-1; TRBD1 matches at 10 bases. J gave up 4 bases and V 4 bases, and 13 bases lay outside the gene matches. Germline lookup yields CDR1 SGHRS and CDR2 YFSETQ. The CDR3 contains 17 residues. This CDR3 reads CASSRDRGTGPRTEAFF. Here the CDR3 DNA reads TGCGCCAGCAGCCGGGACAGGGGTACCGGCCCCCGCACTGAAGCTTTCTTT. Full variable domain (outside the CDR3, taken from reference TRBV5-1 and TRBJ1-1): KAGVTQTPRYLIKTRGQQVTLSCSPISGHRSVSWYQQTPGQGLQFLFEYFSETQRNKGNFPGRFSGRQFSNSRSEMNVSTLELGDSALYLCASSRDRGTGPRTEAFFGQGTRLTVV.

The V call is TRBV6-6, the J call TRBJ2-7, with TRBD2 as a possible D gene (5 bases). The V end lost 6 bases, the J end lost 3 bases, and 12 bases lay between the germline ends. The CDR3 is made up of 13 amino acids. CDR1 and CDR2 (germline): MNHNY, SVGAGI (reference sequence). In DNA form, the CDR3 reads TGTGCCAGCAGCAACGGGGAGATCTACGAGCAGTACTTC. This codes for CASSNGEIYEQYF.

In DNA, the CDR3 is TGTGCCACCAGCCGAAGACAGGGCCAGACCCAGTACTTC. Translating gives CATSRRQGQTQYF. The chain carries TRBV15 and TRBJ2-5, with TRBD1 identical over 7 bases. With V trimmed by 5 bases and J by 6 bases, 6 bases remained unmatched. The CDR3 consists of 13 residues. Germline assignment: CDR1 LNHNV and CDR2 YYDKDF (reference sequence). Full variable domain (rest looked up from reference TRBV15 and TRBJ2-5): DAMVIQNPRYQVTQFGKPVTLSCSQTLNHNVMYWYQQKSSQAPKLLFHYYDKDFNNEADTPDNFQSRRPNTSFCFLDIRSPGLGDTAMYLCATSRRQGQTQYFGPGTRLLVL.